This record concerns one TCR beta chain sequence. Its target is unknown. These data are taken from a study of beta chain features in type 1 diabetes. Regarding the study as a whole: Sequencing from cDNA could over-represent high-TCR-expressing cells. The naive, central memory and Treg TCRB repertoires showed an apparent similarity that was greater among patients than among healthy donors.

The isolated RNA, all of it, was reverse transcribed, so expressed TCRB transcripts were what got sequenced. Data came from immunoSEQ multiplex PCR; TCRdb stores just in-frame clones and leaves some out. Of 130,000 to 150,000 clones in the sample, just over 9% are singletons; the top ten hold about 0.68%. V gave up 5 bases and J gave up 2 bases, with 12 bases separating them. CDR1 and CDR2 (germline): SGHVS, FNYEAQ. CDR3 size: 15 residues. Every sorted population was more than 95% pure. The sample consisted of central memory CD4+ T cells from blood. This chain links TRBV7-6 with TRBJ2-2; D unresolved. The TCR sequence derives from a man aged 18 to 29 in good health. The CDR3 DNA reads as TGTGCCAGCAGCCCTACCCAGACAAACACCGGGGAGCTGTTTTTT. This sequence encodes CASSPTQTNTGELFF.